A selection of T cell receptor beta chains follows, all from one sample in a study of T cells in localized non-small cell lung cancer. Method: immunoSEQ multiplex PCR; TCRdb's copy keeps in-frame clones and lacks some. The sample lists approximately 72,000 clones; approximately 85% were seen once. The specimen was peripheral blood, collected before any cancer treatment. All receptors derive from a female donor at least 60 years old with stage I lung adenocarcinoma. CDR3s include the opening cysteine and the closing phenylalanine or tryptophan. A D gene is named only where the DNA matches it firmly. Expanded clones get a size class; other rows say once, few or many, or leave the size out.

d_gene: TRBD1; j_gene: TRBJ2-2; abundance: -; v_gene: TRBV10-3; CDR3nt: TGTGCCATCAGTGACGGTGACAGGGCGTTCCCCGGGGAGCTGTTTTTT; CDR3aa: CAISDGDRAFPGELFF
d_gene: -; j_gene: TRBJ2-6; abundance: once; v_gene: TRBV27; CDR3nt: TGTGCCAGCAGTAGAGGAGCTCGCTCTGGGGCCAACGTCCTGACTTTC; CDR3aa: CASSRGARSGANVLTF
d_gene: -; j_gene: TRBJ2-3; abundance: -; v_gene: TRBV4-1; CDR3nt: TGCGCCAGCAGCCAAGCCGGGACTGGGGAACGGAGGAAGTATTTT; CDR3aa: CASSQAGTGERRKYF
d_gene: TRBD1; j_gene: TRBJ1-5; abundance: -; v_gene: TRBV19; CDR3nt: TGTGCCAGTAGTAACAGGGGAGAGGGAAATCAGCCCCAGCATTTT; CDR3aa: CASSNRGEGNQPQHF
d_gene: TRBD2; j_gene: TRBJ2-7; abundance: -; v_gene: TRBV19; CDR3nt: TGTGCCAGTAGGGCGGGAGTAGAGCAGTACTTC; CDR3aa: CASRAGVEQYF
d_gene: -; j_gene: TRBJ1-1; abundance: once; v_gene: TRBV5-1; CDR3nt: TGCGCCAGCAGCTTGGGGAGGGAATCTGAAGCTTTCTTT; CDR3aa: CASSLGRESEAFF
d_gene: -; j_gene: TRBJ2-3; abundance: -; v_gene: TRBV11-3; CDR3nt: TGTGCCAGCAGCTTAGGCCTTAGCACAGATACGCAGTATTTT; CDR3aa: CASSLGLSTDTQYF
d_gene: -; j_gene: TRBJ2-7; abundance: -; v_gene: TRBV2; CDR3nt: TGTGCCAGCAGTCGTTTTGAAACCGGCTACGAGCAGTACTTC; CDR3aa: CASSRFETGYEQYF
d_gene: TRBD1; j_gene: TRBJ2-5; abundance: -; v_gene: TRBV7-3; CDR3nt: TGTGCCAGCAGCTTAAACAAACCGACAGGGCAAGAGACCCAGTACTTC; CDR3aa: CASSLNKPTGQETQYF
d_gene: -; j_gene: TRBJ2-2; abundance: -; v_gene: TRBV7-3; CDR3nt: TGTGCCAGCAGCCAAGTGAGGGAGGACACCGGGGAGCTGTTTTTT; CDR3aa: CASSQVREDTGELFF
d_gene: -; j_gene: TRBJ2-7; abundance: -; v_gene: TRBV18; CDR3nt: TGTGCCAGCTCTTCCTCTAGCTCGAGGGAGCAGTACTTC; CDR3aa: CASSSSSSREQYF
d_gene: -; j_gene: TRBJ2-3; abundance: -; v_gene: TRBV30; CDR3nt: TGTGCCTCGGGGCAGGCTAGCACAGATACGCAGTATTTT; CDR3aa: CASGQASTDTQYF
d_gene: -; j_gene: TRBJ2-6; abundance: few; v_gene: TRBV11-3; CDR3nt: TGTGCCAGCAGCCCCACGTCTGGGGCCAACGTCCTGACTTTC; CDR3aa: CASSPTSGANVLTF
d_gene: -; j_gene: TRBJ1-1; abundance: -; v_gene: TRBV11-3; CDR3nt: TGTGCCAGCAGCTTAGGACGGACCACTGAAGCTTTCTTT; CDR3aa: CASSLGRTTEAFF
d_gene: -; j_gene: TRBJ1-2; abundance: -; v_gene: TRBV19; CDR3nt: TGTGCCAGTAGTCGTGGGTCCGGGGATAACTATGGCTACACCTTC; CDR3aa: CASSRGSGDNYGYTF
d_gene: TRBD2; j_gene: TRBJ2-3; abundance: -; v_gene: TRBV7-9; CDR3nt: TGTGCCAGCAGCTTCCCGGTAGCGGGGAGCACAGATACGCAGTATTTT; CDR3aa: CASSFPVAGSTDTQYF
d_gene: -; j_gene: TRBJ1-1; abundance: -; v_gene: TRBV29-1; CDR3nt: TGCAGCGTCGGACAGTCCATGAACACTGAAGCTTTCTTT; CDR3aa: CSVGQSMNTEAFF
d_gene: -; j_gene: TRBJ1-2; abundance: -; v_gene: TRBV27; CDR3nt: TGTGCCAGCAGTTTCGACGGGAGGTGGTATGGCTACACCTTC; CDR3aa: CASSFDGRWYGYTF
d_gene: TRBD2; j_gene: TRBJ2-7; abundance: -; v_gene: TRBV28; CDR3nt: TGTGCCAGCAGTCACTGGCGGACGGGGGGTTACGAGCAGTACTTC; CDR3aa: CASSHWRTGGYEQYF
d_gene: TRBD1; j_gene: TRBJ1-5; abundance: -; v_gene: TRBV7-9; CDR3nt: TGTGCCAGCAGCGGCCTAGGAGGGGGCCATCAGCCCCAGCATTTT; CDR3aa: CASSGLGGGHQPQHF
d_gene: -; j_gene: TRBJ2-2; abundance: -; v_gene: TRBV9; CDR3nt: TGTGCCAGCAGCGGACAGGCGAACACCGGGGAGCTGTTTTTT; CDR3aa: CASSGQANTGELFF
d_gene: -; j_gene: TRBJ2-4; abundance: -; v_gene: TRBV21-1; CDR3nt: TGTGCCAGCAGCAAAGTGACGGGACTAGCCAAAAACATTCAGTACTTC; CDR3aa: CASSKVTGLAKNIQYF
d_gene: -; j_gene: TRBJ2-5; abundance: once; v_gene: TRBV11-2; CDR3nt: TGTGCCAGCAGCATAAAAGAGACCCAGTACTTC; CDR3aa: CASSIKETQYF
d_gene: TRBD2; j_gene: TRBJ2-1; abundance: -; v_gene: TRBV9; CDR3nt: TGTGCCAGCAGCAGGAGGACTAGCGGGAGTTTTAATGAGCAGTTCTTC; CDR3aa: CASSRRTSGSFNEQFF
d_gene: -; j_gene: TRBJ2-7; abundance: -; v_gene: TRBV6-5; CDR3nt: TGTGCCAGCAGTTCCTCCGGGACGGCCTCCTACGAGCAGTACTTC; CDR3aa: CASSSSGTASYEQYF
d_gene: TRBD1; j_gene: TRBJ2-7; abundance: few; v_gene: TRBV10-2; CDR3nt: TGCGCCAGCAGTGACACGACAGGGAGCTCCTACGAGCAGTACTTC; CDR3aa: CASSDTTGSSYEQYF
d_gene: -; j_gene: TRBJ1-1; abundance: -; v_gene: TRBV2; CDR3nt: TGTGCCAGCAGTGAAAGGGCAGCGAACACTGAAGCTTTCTTT; CDR3aa: CASSERAANTEAFF
d_gene: TRBD2; j_gene: TRBJ2-7; abundance: -; v_gene: TRBV4-1; CDR3nt: TGCGCCAGCAGCAAGTCAGGACTAGCGGGCTTCTACGAGCAGTACTTC; CDR3aa: CASSKSGLAGFYEQYF
d_gene: -; j_gene: TRBJ1-3; abundance: -; v_gene: TRBV7-9; CDR3nt: TGTGCCAGCAGATTAGGGGGAGCTGGAAACACCATATATTTT; CDR3aa: CASRLGGAGNTIYF